This T cell receptor beta chain was retrieved from a study of cytomegalovirus exposure and HLA in healthy donors. Study information: It was reported in a later analysis that the 120 validation repertoires used the same platform as the approximately 670 first-cohort repertoires. Study-wide findings and caveats: The TCR clusters that emerged in the first cohort tended, a later analysis found, to co-occur in the 120 or so validation repertoires. According to the study, roughly 160 TCR beta chains were cytomegalovirus-associated. The dataset shows that most TCR sequences were rare, while some public TCRs occurred in many donors.

Sequencing was performed with immunoSEQ multiplex PCR; in TCRdb, only in-frame clones are kept and a portion is missing. Here the sample spans 130,000 or so clones, around 92% being singletons. Deletions cut 10 bases from V and 3 bases from J, with 16 bases between. The CDR3 is made up of 13 amino acids. Germline lookup yields CDR1 MNHEY and CDR2 SMNVEV (reference sequence). For this clone: The antigen remains undetermined.

The V and J genes are TRBV27 and TRBJ2-7; a weak D match, TRBD1 (5 bases). This receptor was identified in a man aged 25 to 40 in good health and CMV-seronegative. The specimen sequenced was PBMCs. The CDR3 DNA sequence: TGTGCCACCAAAGGGGCAGGGCTCTACGAGCAGTACTTC. Protein product: CATKGAGLYEQYF.